This T cell receptor (beta chain) was captured in a study of blood T cell repertoires in COVID-19. Study-wide context: Sources were T cells, B-cell-depleted T cells, or PBMCs; the material itself was cDNA or gDNA.

This CDR3 is 14 amino acids long. Germline V CDR1 and CDR2: MNHEY, SVGEGT. The V end lost 5 bases, the J end lost 2 bases, and 12 bases lay between the germline ends. As processed by the authors: Nucleated cell counts were estimated from reference gene primer amplification. This table comes from immunoSEQ multiplex PCR, and its TCRdb copy is limited to in-frame clones, with some not included. That table furnishes V, J and clone size, whereas the DNA furnished D and trimming. In the table there are 80,000 to 95,000 clones, roughly 80% of which are singletons. This clone was detected only a few times. Specimen: peripheral blood. This TCR derives from a woman of 80 years or more with active or convalescent COVID-19. The chain links TRBV6-2 or TRBV6-3 to TRBJ1-1; possible D gene TRBD1, 5 bases. CDR3 sequence: CASSRRQFNTEAFF. As DNA, the CDR3 is TGTGCCAGCAGTCGAAGACAGTTCAACACTGAAGCTTTCTTT.